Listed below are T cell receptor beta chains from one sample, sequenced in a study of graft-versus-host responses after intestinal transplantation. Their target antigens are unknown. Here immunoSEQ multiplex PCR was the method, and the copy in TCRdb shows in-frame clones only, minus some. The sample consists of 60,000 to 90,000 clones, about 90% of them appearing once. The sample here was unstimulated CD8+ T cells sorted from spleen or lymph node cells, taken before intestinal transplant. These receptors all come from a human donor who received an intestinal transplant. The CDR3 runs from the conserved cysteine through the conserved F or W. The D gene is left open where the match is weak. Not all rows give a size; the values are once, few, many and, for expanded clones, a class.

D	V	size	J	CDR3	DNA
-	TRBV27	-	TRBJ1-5	CASSLSVGQPQHF	TGTGCCAGCAGTTTATCGGTCGGTCAGCCCCAGCATTTT
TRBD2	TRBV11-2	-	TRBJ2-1	CASSSGGGPYNEQFF	TGTGCCAGCAGCTCCGGGGGAGGGCCCTACAATGAGCAGTTCTTC
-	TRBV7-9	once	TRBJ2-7	CASSLVVASDEQYF	TGTGCCAGCAGCTTAGTGGTGGCCAGTGACGAGCAGTACTTC
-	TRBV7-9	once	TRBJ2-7	CASSLPGTYEQYF	TGTGCCAGCAGCTTACCGGGGACTTACGAGCAGTACTTC
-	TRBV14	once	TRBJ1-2	CASSLQGSYGYTF	TGTGCCAGCAGCCTTCAGGGGTCCTATGGCTACACCTTC
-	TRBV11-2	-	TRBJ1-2	CASSLAGMGYGYTF	TGTGCCAGCAGCTTGGCAGGGATGGGCTATGGCTACACCTTC
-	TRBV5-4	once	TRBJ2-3	CASSQPGGTDTQYF	TGTGCCAGCAGCCAACCGGGAGGCACAGATACGCAGTATTTT
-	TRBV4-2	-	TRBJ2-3	CASSQGASFATSSTDTQYF	TGTGCCAGCAGCCAAGGTGCGAGTTTCGCTACTTCTAGCACAGATACGCAGTATTTT
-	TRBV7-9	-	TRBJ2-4	CASSLAAGGAGDIQYF	TGTGCCAGCAGCTTAGCGGCAGGGGGCGCGGGGGACATTCAGTACTTC
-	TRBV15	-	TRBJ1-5	CATSRDRGGENQPQHF	TGTGCCACCAGCAGAGATCGGGGGGGGGAGAATCAGCCCCAGCATTTT
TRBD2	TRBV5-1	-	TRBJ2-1	CASSSAGTSGGMGEFF	TGCGCCAGCAGCTCGGCCGGGACTAGCGGGGGGATGGGGGAGTTCTTC
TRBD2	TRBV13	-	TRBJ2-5	CASSPGLAGRETQYF	TGTGCCAGCAGCCCGGGACTAGCGGGGAGAGAGACCCAGTACTTC
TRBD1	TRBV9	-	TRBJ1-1	CASSPWDRNTEAFF	TGTGCCAGCAGCCCCTGGGACAGGAACACTGAAGCTTTCTTT
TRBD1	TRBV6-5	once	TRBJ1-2	CASKTGVDYTF	TGTGCCAGCAAGACAGGGGTTGACTACACCTTC
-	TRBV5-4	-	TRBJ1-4	CASSEGPAGNEKLFF	TGTGCCAGCAGCGAGGGCCCTGCGGGTAATGAAAAACTGTTTTTT
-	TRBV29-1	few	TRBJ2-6	CSVDSSGANVLTF	TGCAGCGTCGACAGTTCTGGGGCCAACGTCCTGACTTTC
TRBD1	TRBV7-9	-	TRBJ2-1	CASSSWDSLPEQFF	TGTGCCAGCAGCTCCTGGGACAGCCTCCCTGAGCAGTTCTTC
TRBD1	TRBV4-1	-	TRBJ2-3	CASSQEQDRASVGTDTQYF	TGCGCCAGCAGCCAAGAGCAGGACAGGGCATCGGTAGGCACAGATACGCAGTATTTT
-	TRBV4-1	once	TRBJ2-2	CASSHPLVPGELFF	TGCGCCAGCAGCCACCCCTTAGTCCCCGGGGAGCTGTTTTTT
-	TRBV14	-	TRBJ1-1	CASSQAPEGNTEAFF	TGTGCCAGCAGCCAAGCCCCAGAGGGGAACACTGAAGCTTTCTTT
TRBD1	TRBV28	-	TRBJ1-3	CASSPLGQGAGGGNTIYF	TGTGCCAGCAGTCCCCTCGGACAGGGGGCCGGGGGTGGAAACACCATATATTTT
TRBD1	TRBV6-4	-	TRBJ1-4	CASRRDRAVREKLFF	TGTGCCAGCAGACGCGACAGGGCGGTTCGTGAAAAACTGTTTTTT
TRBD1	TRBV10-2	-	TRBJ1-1	CASGQGMNTEAFF	TGCGCCTCGGGACAGGGAATGAACACTGAAGCTTTCTTT
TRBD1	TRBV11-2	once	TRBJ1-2	CASSMGQGNDGYTF	TGTGCCAGCAGCATGGGACAGGGTAACGATGGCTACACCTTC
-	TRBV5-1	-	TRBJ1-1	CASSFDRSAVMDTEAFF	TGCGCCAGCAGCTTTGACAGGTCCGCGGTTATGGACACTGAAGCTTTCTTT
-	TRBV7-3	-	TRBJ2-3	CASSPGTSTDTQYF	TGTGCCAGCAGCCCCGGGACTAGCACAGATACGCAGTATTTT
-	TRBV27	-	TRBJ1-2	CASSENQGIYGYTF	TGTGCCAGCAGTGAGAACCAGGGTATCTATGGCTACACCTTC
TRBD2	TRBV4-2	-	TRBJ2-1	CASSQDRGTSGGAYNEQFF	TGTGCCAGCAGCCAAGACCGGGGGACTAGCGGGGGGGCCTACAATGAGCAGTTCTTC
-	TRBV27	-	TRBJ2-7	CASSFGPGYEQYF	TGTGCCAGCAGTTTCGGCCCAGGCTACGAGCAGTACTTC
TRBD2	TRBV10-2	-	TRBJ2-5	CASLPSGETQYF	TGCGCCAGCCTCCCTAGCGGGGAGACCCAGTACTTC
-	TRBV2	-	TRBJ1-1	CASLAATTEAFF	TGTGCCAGCCTTGCCGCTACCACTGAAGCTTTCTTT
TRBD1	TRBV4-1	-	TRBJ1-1	CASSQEVGTGWGEAFF	TGCGCCAGCAGCCAAGAAGTGGGGACAGGGTGGGGTGAAGCTTTCTTT
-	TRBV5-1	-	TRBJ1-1	CASSLEGVGGYTEAFF	TGCGCCAGCAGCTTGGAAGGGGTAGGGGGTTACACTGAAGCTTTCTTT
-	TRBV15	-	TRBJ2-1	CATSGDPGVYNEQFF	TGTGCCACCAGCGGTGACCCGGGGGTTTACAATGAGCAGTTCTTC
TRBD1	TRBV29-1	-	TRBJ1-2	CSVESPTGAGYGYTF	TGCAGCGTTGAAAGCCCCACAGGGGCGGGCTATGGCTACACCTTC
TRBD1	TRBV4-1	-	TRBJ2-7	CASSQPGQGTYEQYF	TGCGCCAGCAGCCAACCGGGACAGGGGACCTACGAGCAGTACTTC
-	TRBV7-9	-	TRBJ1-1	CASSDGRKGTEAFF	TGTGCCAGCAGCGACGGACGGAAGGGGACTGAAGCTTTCTTT
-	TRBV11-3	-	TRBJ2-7	CASSHGDDTEQYF	TGTGCCAGCAGCCACGGAGACGATACGGAGCAGTACTTC
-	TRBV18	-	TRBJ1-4	CASSPRDNPEKLFF	TGTGCCAGCTCTCCCCGGGACAATCCGGAAAAACTGTTTTTT
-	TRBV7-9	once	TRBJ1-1	CASSHTVDTEAFF	TGTGCCAGCAGCCACACAGTTGACACTGAAGCTTTCTTT
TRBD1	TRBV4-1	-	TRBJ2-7	CASRGDRGYEQYF	TGCGCCAGCAGAGGGGACAGGGGGTACGAGCAGTACTTC
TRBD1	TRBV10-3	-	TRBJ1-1	CAISEPQTGAIEAFF	TGTGCCATCAGTGAGCCCCAGACAGGGGCCATTGAAGCTTTCTTT
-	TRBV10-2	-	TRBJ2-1	CASTPGMSSYNEQFF	TGCGCCAGCACCCCCGGGATGAGCTCCTACAATGAGCAGTTCTTC
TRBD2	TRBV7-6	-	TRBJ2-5	CASSSSTSGGLQETQYF	TGTGCCAGCAGCTCCTCGACTAGCGGGGGCTTGCAAGAGACCCAGTACTTC
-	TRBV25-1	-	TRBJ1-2	CASSDSGQGYTF	TGTGCCAGCAGTGATTCAGGTCAGGGCTACACCTTC
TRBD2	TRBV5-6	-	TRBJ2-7	CASSDGLADEQYF	TGTGCCAGCAGCGACGGACTAGCGGACGAGCAGTACTTC
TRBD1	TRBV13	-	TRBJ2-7	CASRETGGTYEQYF	TGTGCCAGCAGGGAGACAGGGGGGACCTACGAGCAGTACTTC
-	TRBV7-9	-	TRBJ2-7	CASSLTVSPYEQYF	TGTGCCAGCAGCCTGACAGTGTCCCCCTACGAGCAGTACTTC
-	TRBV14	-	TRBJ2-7	CASSPTGSYEQYF	TGTGCCAGCAGCCCTACCGGTTCCTACGAGCAGTACTTC
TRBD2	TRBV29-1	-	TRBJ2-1	CSVGGSEQFF	TGCAGCGTGGGGGGGAGTGAGCAGTTCTTC
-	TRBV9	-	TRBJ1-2	CASSAPGGADGYTF	TGTGCCAGCAGCGCCCCGGGGGGGGCGGATGGCTACACCTTC